Listed below are T cell receptor beta chains from one sample, sequenced in a study of cytomegalovirus exposure and HLA in healthy donors. This table comes from immunoSEQ multiplex PCR, and its TCRdb copy is limited to in-frame clones, with some not included. The sample yields roughly 190,000 clones, 8.5% to 10% seen once. Sequencing used PBMCs. These TCRs come from a woman under 40 in good health and CMV-seropositive. Both conserved end residues are part of each CDR3. The order of the fields is D gene, J gene, V gene, clone size, CDR3 protein, CDR3 DNA. D genes are given only for firm matches. Clone size is not always given. Where it is, it says once, few, many or a class for expanded clones.

D gene: TRBD1
J gene: TRBJ2-7
V gene: TRBV4-1
clone size: .
CDR3 protein: CASSAFKGARTYEQYF
CDR3 DNA: TGCGCCAGCAGCGCCTTTAAGGGGGCTAGGACCTACGAGCAGTACTTC

D gene: TRBD2
J gene: TRBJ2-1
V gene: TRBV5-1
clone size: .
CDR3 protein: CASSQARGGSGNEQFF
CDR3 DNA: TGCGCCAGCAGTCAGGCGAGGGGCGGGAGCGGGAATGAGCAGTTCTTC

D gene: TRBD2
J gene: TRBJ2-5
V gene: TRBV6-5
clone size: few
CDR3 protein: CASRKLATYGETQYF
CDR3 DNA: TGTGCCAGCAGGAAACTAGCGACCTACGGGGAGACCCAGTACTTC

D gene: .
J gene: TRBJ1-1
V gene: TRBV29-1
clone size: few
CDR3 protein: CSVVWRGSGTEAFF
CDR3 DNA: TGCAGCGTTGTTTGGCGGGGCTCGGGCACTGAAGCTTTCTTT

D gene: .
J gene: TRBJ2-7
V gene: TRBV10-2
clone size: few
CDR3 protein: CASWTGSYEQYF
CDR3 DNA: TGCGCCAGTTGGACGGGATCCTACGAGCAGTACTTC

D gene: TRBD1
J gene: TRBJ1-2
V gene: TRBV30
clone size: .
CDR3 protein: CAGGDRSNYGYTF
CDR3 DNA: TGTGCCGGGGGGGACAGGTCTAACTATGGCTACACCTTC

D gene: TRBD2
J gene: TRBJ2-6
V gene: TRBV6-1
clone size: few
CDR3 protein: CASGKGRAGANVLTF
CDR3 DNA: TGTGCCAGCGGGAAGGGGAGGGCTGGGGCCAACGTCCTGACTTTC

D gene: TRBD1
J gene: TRBJ1-4
V gene: TRBV30
clone size: few
CDR3 protein: CAWSLRRGTGNEKLFF
CDR3 DNA: TGTGCCTGGAGTCTAAGGCGCGGGACAGGGAACGAAAAACTGTTTTTT

D gene: TRBD1
J gene: TRBJ2-3
V gene: TRBV4-1
clone size: .
CDR3 protein: CASSQVGGRTDTQYF
CDR3 DNA: TGCGCCAGCAGCCAAGTAGGGGGCAGGACAGATACGCAGTATTTT

D gene: .
J gene: TRBJ2-5
V gene: TRBV2
clone size: .
CDR3 protein: CASSGEGYQETQYF
CDR3 DNA: TGTGCCAGCAGTGGAGAGGGCTACCAAGAGACCCAGTACTTC

D gene: TRBD1
J gene: TRBJ1-1
V gene: TRBV15
clone size: .
CDR3 protein: CATSRLQGEAFF
CDR3 DNA: TGTGCCACCAGCAGATTACAGGGGGAAGCTTTCTTT

D gene: TRBD1
J gene: TRBJ2-3
V gene: TRBV30
clone size: .
CDR3 protein: CAYRTGGWGTDTQYF
CDR3 DNA: TGTGCCTACCGGACAGGGGGCTGGGGCACAGATACGCAGTATTTT

D gene: TRBD1
J gene: TRBJ2-7
V gene: TRBV15
clone size: .
CDR3 protein: CATSRDRGYEQYF
CDR3 DNA: TGTGCCACCTCCCGGGACAGGGGCTACGAGCAGTACTTC

D gene: .
J gene: TRBJ2-3
V gene: TRBV6-5
clone size: few
CDR3 protein: CASRTEGPSTDTQYF
CDR3 DNA: TGTGCCAGCCGGACGGAGGGTCCCAGCACAGATACGCAGTATTTT

D gene: TRBD2
J gene: TRBJ2-5
V gene: TRBV12-5
clone size: few
CDR3 protein: CASGLGGLGETQYF
CDR3 DNA: TGTGCTAGTGGTTTGGGAGGACTAGGAGAGACCCAGTACTTC

D gene: .
J gene: TRBJ1-1
V gene: TRBV25-1
clone size: .
CDR3 protein: CASSEWREGTEAFF
CDR3 DNA: TGTGCCAGCAGTGAATGGCGGGAGGGGACTGAAGCTTTCTTT

D gene: TRBD2
J gene: TRBJ2-1
V gene: TRBV5-5
clone size: few
CDR3 protein: CASSDGTSGLSYNEQFF
CDR3 DNA: TGTGCCAGCAGCGACGGGACTAGCGGGCTCTCCTACAATGAGCAGTTCTTC

D gene: TRBD1
J gene: TRBJ2-5
V gene: TRBV5-4
clone size: few
CDR3 protein: CASSFHRGRETQYF
CDR3 DNA: TGTGCCAGCAGTTTTCACAGGGGGCGGGAGACCCAGTACTTC

D gene: .
J gene: TRBJ1-2
V gene: TRBV6-5
clone size: .
CDR3 protein: CASSLTGGEAGYTF
CDR3 DNA: TGTGCCAGCAGTTTAACGGGGGGCGAGGCTGGCTACACCTTC

D gene: .
J gene: TRBJ2-3
V gene: TRBV29-1
clone size: few
CDR3 protein: CSVETSGRTDTQYF
CDR3 DNA: TGCAGCGTCGAGACTAGTGGTCGCACAGATACGCAGTATTTT